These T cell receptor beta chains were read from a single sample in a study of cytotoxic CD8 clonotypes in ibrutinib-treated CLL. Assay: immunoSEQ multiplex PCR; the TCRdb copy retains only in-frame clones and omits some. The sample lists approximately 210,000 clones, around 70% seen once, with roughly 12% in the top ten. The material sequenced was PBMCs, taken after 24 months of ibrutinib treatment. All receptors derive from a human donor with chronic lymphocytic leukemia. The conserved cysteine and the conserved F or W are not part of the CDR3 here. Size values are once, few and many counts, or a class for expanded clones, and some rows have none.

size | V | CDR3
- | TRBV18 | ASSPLQGGLARGNEQF
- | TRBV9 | ASSTTSGLTDTQY
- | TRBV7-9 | ASSFSFNDNEQF
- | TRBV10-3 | AISDHGQAHTEAF
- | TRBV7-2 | ASSLVGRLDEQY
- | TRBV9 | ASSVGANYEQY
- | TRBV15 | ATSRDPNTEAF
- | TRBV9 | ASSVATGFGGDTQY
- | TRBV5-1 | ASSLVSPVASGSVEQY
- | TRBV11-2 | ASSRVGSSYEQY
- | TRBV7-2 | ASSLLMRGPSGANVLT
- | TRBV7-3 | ASSRTGTRDTGELF
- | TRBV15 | ATSRDGYQYNEQF
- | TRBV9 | ASSPPGGWIPGELF
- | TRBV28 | ASSRSTDRDEQY
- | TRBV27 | ASSFRQGAGYT
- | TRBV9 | ASSVPPGQGLSEQY
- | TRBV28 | ASSLTGAYEQY
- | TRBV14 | ASSQVDSPLGNQPQH
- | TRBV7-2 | ASSLRGGSQPQH
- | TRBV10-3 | AISEGSAKNIQY
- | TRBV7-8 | ASSQFTEPSSGNTIY
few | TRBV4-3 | ASSQELGTGRLRQY
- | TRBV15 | ATSKGGFGYT
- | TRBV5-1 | ASSLAYGGSTDTQY
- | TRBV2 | ASSAFGQGSYEQY
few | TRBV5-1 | ASSLDFGGRTETQY
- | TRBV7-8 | ASSRVRQGNNEQF